These 20 T cell receptor beta chains share one sample of origin, sequenced in a study of T cell repertoires in cytomegalovirus infection. From the reads, TCRdb called clonotypes with MiXCR, one entry per CDR3 protein. The table records some 940,000 distinct CDR3 sequences, around 30% of them present only once. No antigen has been identified for these receptors. Material: cultured CD8+ T cells from PBMCs, obtained from culture after CMV antigen stimulation. These receptors originate from a human donor in good health (CMV status not recorded). Some clones in this sample may be carry-over from other donors' samples.

This clonotype was counted only a few times. V usage is TRBV5-6 and J usage is TRBJ1-5, with D possibly being TRBD1 (5 bases). The CDR3 is 14 amino acids. In germline, CDR1 is SGHDT, CDR2 YYEEEE. V lost 4 bases and J lost 7, with 15 bases in between. The CDR3 DNA reads TGTGCCAGCAGCCCTGCGGGGCGCGGGCAGCCCCAGCATTTT. Protein: CASSPAGRGQPQHF.

J is TRBJ2-1 and V is TRBV7-3, with 9 positions matching TRBD2. Trimming removed 5 bases from V and 8 bases from J; junction bases left unmatched: 16. Germline CDR1 SGHTA, CDR2 FQGTGA. This CDR3 has 17 amino acids. CDR3 sequence reads: CASSPLGGGGAGYEQFF. CDR3 coding DNA: TGTGCCAGCAGCCCCCTCGGGGGCGGGGGGGCGGGTTATGAGCAGTTCTTC.

This clonotype has more than one count but fewer than ten. The chain is built from TRBV5-1 and TRBJ2-7, with D possibly being TRBD1 or TRBD2 (7 bases each). Trimming removed 3 bases from V and 1 base from J, with 14 bases in between. This CDR3 region has 15 residues. CDR1 and CDR2 (germline): SGHRS, YFSETQ. The chain's CDR3 is CASSSRQGGSYEQYF. The CDR3 nucleotides are TGCGCCAGCAGCTCCCGACAGGGAGGGTCCTACGAGCAGTACTTC.

This chain uses TRBV7-9 with TRBJ2-5; 10 nucleotides agree with TRBD1. V gave up 5 bases and J gave up 5 bases; unmatched junction bases: 5. This CDR3 contains 14 residues. Germline lookup yields CDR1 SEHNR and CDR2 FQNEAQ (reference sequence). CDR3 loop: CASSKTGGTETQYF. The CDR3 region has the DNA TGTGCCAGCAGCAAGACAGGGGGCACGGAGACCCAGTACTTC.

This clonotype was recorded a few times. This rearrangement joins TRBV12-3 or TRBV12-4 to TRBJ1-2; no clear D. The V gene lost 1 base and the J gene lost 1 base, with 19 bases spanning the gap. The CDR3 is 18 amino acids. In DNA, the CDR3 is TGTGCCAGCAGTTTAGGGGTTCAGCCTCAGGTCTTTAACTATGGCTACACCTTC. Residues: CASSLGVQPQVFNYGYTF.

There are a few counts of this clonotype. The rearrangement uses TRBV7-9 and TRBJ2-1; D unresolved. Between the trimmed V and J ends, which lost 5 bases and 13 bases, there was a span of 9 bases. From germline, CDR1 is SEHNR and CDR2 FQNEAQ (reference sequence). CDR3 length: 10 amino acids. The CDR3 loop reads CASSASQQFF. CDR3 nucleotides: TGTGCCAGCAGCGCAAGCCAACAGTTCTTC. The whole variable domain, filled in from reference TRBV7-9 and TRBJ2-1, reads DTGVSQNPRHKITKRGQNVTFRCDPISEHNRLYWYRQTLGQGPEFLTYFQNEAQLEKSRLLSDRFSAERPKGSFSTLEIQRTEQGDSAMYLCASSASQQFFGPGTRLTVL.

In regard to this clonotype: Germline is not matched at one junction end, which may reflect a read error. V gene TRBV6-6 combines with J gene TRBJ2-1; D unresolved. Germline V gene lookup returns CDR1 MNHNY and CDR2 SVGAGI (reference sequence). The CDR3 loop spans 12 amino acids. The CDR3 region has the DNA TGTGCCAGCAGTTACTCGGCGACGGAGCGGTTCTTC. It specifies CASSYSATERFF.

A word on this clonotype: One end of the junction is discordant with germline, which a read error may explain. CDR3 region: CANSPAFSGVSYNEQFF. The CDR3 nucleotides are TGTGCCAACAGTCCAGCGTTCAGCGGGGTCTCCTACAATGAGCAGTTCTTC. The V call is TRBV6-2 or TRBV6-3, the J call TRBJ2-1; 7 bases fit TRBD2. In germline, CDR1 is MNHEY, CDR2 SVGEGT. CDR3 length equals 17 residues.

This clonotype was counted at least ten times. The chain recombines TRBV7-2 with TRBJ2-1; a possible D gene is TRBD2 (6 bases). The CDR3 has 17 residues. Trimming shortened V by 4 bases and J by 4 bases, and 20 bases separated the two germline ends. Per germline, CDR1 SGHTA and CDR2 FQGNSA. The CDR3: CASSSNPSSTRYNEQFF. CDR3 nucleotides: TGTGCCAGCAGCTCGAACCCCTCGTCGACTAGGTACAATGAGCAGTTCTTC. Based on the CDR3 plus reference TRBV7-2 and TRBJ2-1, the full variable domain is GAGVSQSPSNKVTEKGKDVELRCDPISGHTALYWYRQSLGQGLEFLIYFQGNSAPDKSGLPSDRFSAERTGGSVSTLTIQRTQQEDSAVYLCASSSNPSSTRYNEQFFGPGTRLTVL.

This clonotype was detected only a few times. The rearrangement links TRBV10-3 to TRBJ2-7, with D perhaps matching TRBD1 or TRBD2 (5 bases each). The germline CDR1 and CDR2 sequences are ENHRY and SYGVKD. This CDR3 region has 12 residues. The germline V and J ends were trimmed by 11 bases and 2 bases, with 13 bases remaining between them. For the CDR3, the DNA is TGTGCCTCCGGGACGGTTACCTACGAGCAGTACGTC. This translates into CASGTVTYEQYV.

V and J are TRBV4-3 and TRBJ1-1; D is perhaps TRBD1 (5 bases). CDR1 and CDR2 from the germline V gene are LGHNA and YSLEER. The CDR3 has 15 residues. The V and J ends lost 4 bases and 4 bases respectively, with 16 bases between them. Written as DNA, the CDR3 is TGCGCCAGCAGCCCCGCCGGGGGGGTGGGCACTGAAGCTTTCTTT. Translating gives CASSPAGGVGTEAFF.

Of note for this clonotype: This could be a read error, since a much larger clone is one nucleotide away. This rearrangement joins TRBV12-3 or TRBV12-4 to TRBJ2-2; 10 bases are shared with TRBD2. V lost 7 bases to trimming and J lost 4 bases; unmatched junction nucleotides: 9. This CDR3 is 16 amino acids long. As DNA, the CDR3 is TGTGCCAGCAACCGCAGCGGGGGGGCCGGCACCGGGGAGCTGTTTTTT. This sequence encodes CASNRSGGAGTGELFF.

The chain carries TRBV20-1 and TRBJ2-3; D may correspond to TRBD1 or TRBD2 (6 bases each). This CDR3 spans 15 amino acids. The V gene's germline CDR1 is DFQATT and CDR2 SNEGSKA (reference sequence). Deletions cut 0 bases from V and 6 bases from J, with 16 bases between. The CDR3 DNA reads TGCAGTGCTAGAGAGAGGGGGAGGCCTCCCGATACGCAGTATTTT. Translation gives CSARERGRPPDTQYF.

This clonotype was detected only a few times. The J gene is TRBJ2-7, the V gene TRBV4-2; the D gene is possibly TRBD2 (6 bases). Trimming cost V 1 base and J 4 bases, with 17 bases left between them. This CDR3 is built from 16 residues. Germline-derived CDR1 and CDR2 are LGHNA and YNFKEQ. CDR3 amino acids: CASSQVAGPLGYEQYF. The DNA of the CDR3 is TGTGCCAGCAGCCAAGTGGCGGGACCCCTCGGATACGAGCAGTACTTC.

The table lists this clonotype with a few counts. The chain recombines TRBV9 with TRBJ2-1; possible D gene TRBD2, 6 bases. This CDR3 comprises 14 residues. From germline, CDR1 is SGDLS and CDR2 YYNGEE. V shed 7 bases and J shed 4 bases, with 15 bases lying between them. CDR3 nucleotide sequence: TGTGCCAGCTCAGGTTTAGCGGATTACAATGAGCAGTTCTTC. As protein: CASSGLADYNEQFF.

This chain uses TRBV19 with TRBJ1-1, with TRBD1 as a possible D gene (6 bases). CDR3 length: 13 residues. Germline CDR1 and CDR2: LNHDA and SQIVND (reference sequence). V lost 6 bases and J lost 7, with 15 bases in between. The CDR3 nucleotides read TGTGCCAGTAGCCGGGGGCGAAAGAGTGAAGCTTTCTTT. It is translated as CASSRGRKSEAFF.

The V and J genes are TRBV7-9 and TRBJ2-7; 7 nucleotides match TRBD1. Losses at the gene ends were 3 bases for V and 2 bases for J; bases not matched to a gene: 7. The CDR3 is 15 amino acids. The germline V gene encodes CDR1 SEHNR and CDR2 FQNEAQ (reference sequence). In DNA form, the CDR3 reads TGTGCCAGCAGCTTGACAGGGCCTGCGGCCTACGAGCAGTACTTC. This gives the protein CASSLTGPAAYEQYF.

The J gene is TRBJ2-3, the V gene TRBV5-6, with a possible D match to TRBD1 (5 bases). Germline CDR1 and CDR2: SGHDT and YYEEEE. The CDR3 covers 14 residues. Trimming pared 0 bases from V and 8 bases from J, leaving 13 bases between. CDR3 in amino acids: CASSLGQQSPTQYF. CDR3 sequence (DNA): TGTGCCAGCAGCTTGGGACAGCAAAGCCCTACGCAGTATTTT.

This clonotype was seen a handful of times. The chain uses TRBV10-3 and TRBJ2-3; tentatively, D is TRBD2 (6 bases). The CDR3 has 15 residues. The germline V gene encodes CDR1 ENHRY and CDR2 SYGVKD. Trimming pared 3 bases from V and 0 bases from J, leaving 10 bases between. The CDR3 loop reads CAISDGGTSTDTQYF. CDR3 nucleotides: TGTGCCATCAGTGACGGGGGTACTAGCACAGATACGCAGTATTTT.

The rearrangement uses TRBV11-2 and TRBJ2-1, with D tentatively TRBD1 or TRBD2 (11 bases each). Germline V CDR1 and CDR2: SGHAT, FQNNGV. The CDR3 is made up of 19 amino acids. Trimming stripped 5 bases from V and 4 bases from J, with 27 bases between. The CDR3 loop is CASSSGTGGTSGVYNEQFF. CDR3 nucleotides: TGTGCCAGCAGCAGTGGGACAGGGGGGACTAGCGGAGTATACAATGAGCAGTTCTTC. The variable domain in full, completed from reference TRBV11-2 and TRBJ2-1, reads EAGVAQSPRYKIIEKRQSVAFWCNPISGHATLYWYQQILGQGPKLLIQFQNNGVVDDSQLPKDRFSAERLKGVDSTLKIQPAKLEDSAVYLCASSSGTGGTSGVYNEQFFGPGTRLTVL.